This is a list of T cell receptor beta chains from one sample in a study of shared clonotypes between healthy human individuals. The protocol was immunoSEQ multiplex PCR, while the TCRdb copy is restricted to in-frame clones and leaves out a portion. The repertoire includes some 320,000 clones, 87% of them detected once, and around 15% sits in the top ten. Input material: memory CD8+ T cells sorted from blood. These receptors all come from a man aged 18 to 35 in good health. Each CDR3 is given with its conserved first and last residue. The D gene is left open where the match is weak. The size field is filled for only some rows; it gives once, few, many or a size class.

v_call,clone_size,j_call,d_call,cdr3_aa,cdr3_nt
TRBV4-1,NA,TRBJ2-7,TRBD1,CASSPHRGKDEQYF,TGCGCCAGCAGCCCGCACAGGGGTAAGGACGAGCAGTACTTC
TRBV5-6,NA,TRBJ1-5,TRBD1,CASSGGQGMKGNQPQHF,TGTGCCAGCAGCGGGGGACAGGGGATGAAAGGTAATCAGCCCCAGCATTTT
TRBV9,NA,TRBJ2-5,NA,CASSVDLGAVETQYF,TGTGCCAGCAGCGTAGACCTGGGGGCAGTGGAGACCCAGTACTTC
TRBV4-1,NA,TRBJ1-2,NA,CASSQNMGYGYTF,TGCGCCAGCAGCCAGAACATGGGCTATGGCTACACCTTC
TRBV5-6,NA,TRBJ2-3,NA,CASSLWDLQGDPFPDTQYF,TGTGCCAGCAGCTTGTGGGACCTACAGGGTGATCCCTTCCCAGATACGCAGTATTTT
TRBV11-2,NA,TRBJ1-1,TRBD1,CASSLGTGEYTEAFF,TGTGCCAGCAGCTTAGGGACAGGGGAGTACACTGAAGCTTTCTTT
TRBV7-9,NA,TRBJ1-5,NA,CASTRGGQPQHF,TGTGCCAGCACCCGGGGCGGTCAGCCCCAGCATTTT
TRBV28,NA,TRBJ2-7,TRBD1,CASSPEPGQIYEQYF,TGTGCCAGCAGCCCTGAGCCGGGACAGATCTACGAGCAGTACTTC
TRBV6-5,NA,TRBJ2-7,TRBD2,CASRMGLRSEQYF,TGTGCCAGCAGGATGGGACTACGCTCGGAGCAGTACTTC
TRBV7-6,NA,TRBJ2-7,NA,CASSSWTASLVEQYF,TGTGCCAGCAGCTCTTGGACAGCTTCACTAGTGGAGCAGTACTTC
TRBV2,NA,TRBJ2-7,NA,CASSVGQGPYEQYF,TGTGCCAGCAGTGTAGGGCAGGGCCCCTACGAGCAGTACTTC
TRBV27,NA,TRBJ2-3,NA,CASSLSGNNGDTQYF,TGTGCCAGCAGTTTATCGGGCAATAACGGGGATACGCAGTATTTT
TRBV7-9,NA,TRBJ1-1,TRBD1,CASSSGRTGLNTEAFF,TGTGCCAGCAGCTCCGGGCGGACAGGGTTGAACACTGAAGCTTTCTTT
TRBV9,once,TRBJ1-3,NA,CASSPRQGSGNTIYF,TGTGCCAGCAGCCCCCGGCAGGGGTCCGGAAACACCATATATTTT
TRBV5-4,NA,TRBJ2-1,NA,CASSFLNEQFF,TGTGCCAGCAGCTTTCTCAATGAGCAGTTCTTC
TRBV28,NA,TRBJ1-1,TRBD1,CASSNPGQGKAEAFF,TGTGCCAGCAGTAACCCGGGACAGGGTAAGGCTGAAGCTTTCTTT
TRBV30,NA,TRBJ2-7,NA,CAWSPQGYEQYF,TGTGCCTGGAGCCCACAGGGCTACGAGCAGTACTTC
TRBV4-3,NA,TRBJ2-3,NA,CASSPTGEDTQYF,TGCGCCAGCAGCCCAACGGGGGAAGATACGCAGTATTTT